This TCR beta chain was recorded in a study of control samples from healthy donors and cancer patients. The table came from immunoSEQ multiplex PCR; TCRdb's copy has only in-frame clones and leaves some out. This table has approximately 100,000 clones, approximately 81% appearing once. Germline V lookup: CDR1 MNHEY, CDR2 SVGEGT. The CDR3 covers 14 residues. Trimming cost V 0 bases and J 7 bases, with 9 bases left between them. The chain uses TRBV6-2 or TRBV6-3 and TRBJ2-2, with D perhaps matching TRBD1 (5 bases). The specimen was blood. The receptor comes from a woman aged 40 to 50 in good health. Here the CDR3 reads CASSYSGAGGELFF. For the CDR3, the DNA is TGTGCCAGCAGTTACTCAGGGGCCGGCGGGGAGCTGTTTTTT.